One sample yielded the 3 T cell receptor beta chains listed below, sequenced in a study of human T cells and chemical hapten exposure. Noted time point: pre-sensitization, week 0. Treatment given: therapeutic diphenylcyclopropenone sensitization with weekly scalp DPC. MiXCR, applied by TCRdb to the RACE reads, yields one record per CDR3 protein. In the table there are around 95,000 distinct CDR3 sequences, under 14% of which are singletons. This specimen was whole blood, taken in connection with sensitization to the hapten diphenylcyclopropenone (DPC). The receptors originated from an older woman with alopecia areata. Some clones in this sample may be carry-over from other donors' samples.

This clonotype was seen at least ten times. The chain employs TRBV6-1 and TRBJ2-5; D tentatively fits TRBD1 or TRBD2 (6 bases each). CDR1 is MNHNS and CDR2 is SASEGT in the germline V gene. V dropped 8 bases and J dropped 10 bases, with 20 bases sitting between them. The CDR3 consists of 13 residues. CDR3 nucleotides: TGTGCCAGCCGGGGGATCGGGACACAGGACCAGTACTTC. It is translated as CASRGIGTQDQYF.

This clonotype has a count of ten or more. V usage is TRBV6-1 and J usage is TRBJ1-6; a possible D gene is TRBD1 (5 bases). Between the trimmed V and J ends, which lost 6 bases and 0 bases, there was a span of 12 bases. The germline gives CDR1 MNHNS, CDR2 SASEGT. The CDR3 is 16 amino acids. CDR3 sequence reads: CASSTTASSYNSPLHF. The CDR3 coding sequence is TGTGCCAGCAGCACGACAGCAAGCTCCTATAATTCACCCCTCCACTTT.

The V gene is TRBV29-1, the J gene TRBJ2-7; D is possibly TRBD1 (7 bases). This CDR3 region has 12 residues. Germline CDR1 and CDR2: SQVTM and ANQGSEA. Trimming removed 6 bases from V and 0 bases from J, with 9 bases in between. CDR3 DNA sequence: TGCAGCGTGGAGGGGGCCTCCTACGAGCAGTACTTC. As protein: CSVEGASYEQYF.